This T cell receptor beta chain was retrieved from a study of T cell repertoires in cytomegalovirus infection (dated by TCRdb to about 2019). A note on the overall study: Peptide stimulations targeted recently identified HLA-C-restricted CMV epitopes, whose presentation resists viral immunomodulation, together with well-studied HLA-B-restricted epitopes. Because public TCR beta signatures pointed to carriage of CMV infection together with the matching HLA type, the HLA type of each donor mattered for the analysis.

The CDR3 contains 13 residues, cysteine and phenylalanine counted. The kept DNA is CDR3 alone, 39 bases in frame from the first base. Taken from the germline V gene, the CDR1 and CDR2 loops are SGHVS and FNYEAQ. V gives up 4 bases and J gives up 9 bases, and the segment between their germline ends measures 13 bases. General study outcomes and caveats: The ex vivo response was dominated by HLA-C-restricted CMV-specific TCR beta clonotypes, and the single most frequent clonotype in two of eight donors was supplied by these HLA-C-restricted clonotypes. Cumulative frequency of public TCR beta family members discriminated carriers of CMV infection plus the relevant HLA type in this cohort and an independent approximately 360-donor cohort.

Sequencing used an Illumina HiSeq 1500. Using fastp at Q25 and MiXCR, TCRdb reprocessed the public reads and kept productive beta chains. Every distinct CDR3 protein forms one entry, paired with its most common genes and DNA. The sample table records about 160,000 distinct CDR3 sequences; about a fifth of these occur just once. About 25% of the sample lies in the top ten. The treatment or condition label for this specimen denotes: in vitro stimulation with specific CMV peptide epitopes to enrich CMV-specific T cells. Notes on this clonotype: Its antigen remains undetermined. Base quality data are lacking; no much larger clone is found one base away.

The chain links TRBV7-6 with TRBJ2-1, with TRBD2 perhaps the D gene, on 7 matching bases. Sequencing used CD8+ T cells from cultured PBMCs, obtained from culture after CMV antigen stimulation. This receptor was identified in a human donor in good health (CMV status not recorded). Some clones in this sample may be carry-over from other donors' samples. CDR3 reads: CASSWGGGPEQFF. The nucleotides are TGTGCCAGCAGCTGGGGGGGGGGCCCTGAGCAGTTCTTC.